The present T cell receptor beta chain was sequenced within a study of cytomegalovirus exposure and HLA in healthy donors. Only in-frame clones appear in the TCRdb table, and some are missing; sequencing was by immunoSEQ multiplex PCR. The sample holds around 300,000 clones, about 86% seen once. V was clipped by 7 bases and J by 7 bases; unmatched bases: 6. The CDR3 loop spans 11 amino acids. CDR1 is GTSNPN and CDR2 is SVGIG in the germline V gene (reference sequence). This clone was seen only a few times. This sequence joins TRBV30 and TRBJ2-7; 8 nucleotides line up with TRBD1. The sample comprised PBMCs. This clonotype was obtained from a woman aged 18-30 years in good health and CMV-seronegative. In DNA form, the CDR3 reads TGTGCCTTAACCCAGGGGGCTGAGCAGTACTTC. It encodes CALTQGAEQYF. The full variable domain, with the rest looked up from reference TRBV30 and TRBJ2-7, is SQTIHQWPATLVQPVGSPLSLECTVEGTSNPNLYWYRQAAGRGLQLLFYSVGIGQISSEVPQNLSASRPQDRQFILSSKKLLLSDSGFYLCALTQGAEQYFGPGTRLTVT.